This T cell receptor beta chain originates from a study of Graves' ophthalmopathy and Graves' hyperthyroidism. Germline V gene data show CDR1 as SGHRS and CDR2 as YFSETQ. The CDR3 is made up of 15 amino acids. V was shortened by 1 base and J by 2 bases, with 12 bases between the two germline ends. About this clonotype itself: The antigen remains undetermined.

Researchers took RNA transcripts and amplified TCR beta CDR3 regions from them. First-round RT-PCR used HTBI primers; second-round multiplex PCR followed. TCRdb processed the multiplex PCR reads anew with MiXCR; each CDR3 protein has one entry. The sample has hundreds of thousands of distinct CDR3 sequences, 22% seen once; the top ten hold around 7%. Other autoimmune diseases, uncontrolled infections, pregnancy and lactation each led to patient exclusion. PBMCs came from roughly 9.2 ml of fresh peripheral blood. The study, taken as a whole, reports: For predicting ophthalmopathy progression, the model had 60% to 71% sensitivity and nearly 75% specificity. Clonotypes were expanded in thyroid at above 0.001 frequency, and most also appeared in blood.

The V call is TRBV5-1, the J call TRBJ2-5; D possibly matches TRBD1 or TRBD2 (6 bases each). The sample was peripheral blood. The TCR comes from a young woman with stable Graves' hyperthyroidism. Some clones in this sample may be carry-over from other donors' samples. The CDR3 DNA follows: TGCGCCAGCAGCTTGCAACGGGGGCCTCAAGAGACCCAGTACTTC. Translating gives CASSLQRGPQETQYF.